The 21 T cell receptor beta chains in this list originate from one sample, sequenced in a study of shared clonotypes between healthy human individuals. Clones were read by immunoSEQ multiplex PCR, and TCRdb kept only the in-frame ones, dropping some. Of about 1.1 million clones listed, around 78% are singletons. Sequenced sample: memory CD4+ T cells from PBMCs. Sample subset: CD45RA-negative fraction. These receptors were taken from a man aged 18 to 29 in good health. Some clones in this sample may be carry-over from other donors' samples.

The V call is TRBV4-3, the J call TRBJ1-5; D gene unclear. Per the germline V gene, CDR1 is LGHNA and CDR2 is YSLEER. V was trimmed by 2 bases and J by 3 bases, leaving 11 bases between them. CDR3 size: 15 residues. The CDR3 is CASSQSILSNQPQHF. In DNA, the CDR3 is TGCGCCAGCAGCCAATCCATACTTTCCAATCAGCCCCAGCATTTT.

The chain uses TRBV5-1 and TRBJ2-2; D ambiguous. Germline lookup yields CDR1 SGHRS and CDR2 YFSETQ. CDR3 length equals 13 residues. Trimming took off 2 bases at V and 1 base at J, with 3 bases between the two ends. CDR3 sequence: CASSFGNTGELFF. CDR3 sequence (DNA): TGCGCCAGCAGCTTTGGGAACACCGGGGAGCTGTTTTTT.

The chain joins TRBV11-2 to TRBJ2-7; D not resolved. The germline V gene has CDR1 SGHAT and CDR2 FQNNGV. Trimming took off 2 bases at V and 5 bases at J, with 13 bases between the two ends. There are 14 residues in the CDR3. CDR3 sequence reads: CASSLLSDLDEQYF. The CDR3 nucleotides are TGTGCCAGCAGCTTATTGTCGGATCTGGACGAGCAGTACTTC.

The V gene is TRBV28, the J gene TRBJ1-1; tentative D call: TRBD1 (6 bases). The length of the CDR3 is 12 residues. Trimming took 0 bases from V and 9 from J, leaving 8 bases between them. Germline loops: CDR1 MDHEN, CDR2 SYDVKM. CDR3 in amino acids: CASSLWGAKAFF. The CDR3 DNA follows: TGTGCCAGCAGTTTATGGGGGGCTAAAGCTTTCTTT.

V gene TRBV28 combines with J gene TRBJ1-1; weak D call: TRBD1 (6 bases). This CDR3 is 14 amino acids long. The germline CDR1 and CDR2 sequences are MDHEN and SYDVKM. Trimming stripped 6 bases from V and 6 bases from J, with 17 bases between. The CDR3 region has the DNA TGTGCCAGCAGGATTACTACAGGGATGGCTGAAGCTTTCTTT. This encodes CASRITTGMAEAFF.

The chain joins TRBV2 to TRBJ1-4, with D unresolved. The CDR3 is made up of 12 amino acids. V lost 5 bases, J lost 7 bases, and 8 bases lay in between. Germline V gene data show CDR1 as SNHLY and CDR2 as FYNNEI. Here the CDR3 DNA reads TGTGCCAGCAGTTCCTTCCGTGAAAAACTGTTTTTT. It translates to CASSSFREKLFF.

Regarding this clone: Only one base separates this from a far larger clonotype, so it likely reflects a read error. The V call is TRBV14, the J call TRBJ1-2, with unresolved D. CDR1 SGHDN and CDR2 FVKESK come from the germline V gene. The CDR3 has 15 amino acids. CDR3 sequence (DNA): TGTGCCAGCGGCCAAGATGGCAGCGTGGCCCGAGGCTACACCTTC. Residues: CASGQDGSVARGYTF.

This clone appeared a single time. The CDR3 DNA reads as TGTGCCAGCAGCCTGGGAGTCGCGGGAGGTGGCTACGAGCAGTACTTC. This sequence encodes CASSLGVAGGGYEQYF. This chain joins TRBV5-4 and TRBJ2-7, with 8 bases matching TRBD2. Germline V CDR1 and CDR2: SGHNT, YYREEE (reference sequence). The CDR3 consists of 16 residues. V was pared by 4 bases and J by 3 bases, with 12 bases of the junction left unmatched.

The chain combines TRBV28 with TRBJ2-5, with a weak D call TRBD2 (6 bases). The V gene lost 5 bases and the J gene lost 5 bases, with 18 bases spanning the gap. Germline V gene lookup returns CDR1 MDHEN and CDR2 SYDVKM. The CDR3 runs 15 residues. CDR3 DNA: TGTGCCAGCAGTCCCGGACTGGGAGGCGCGGAGACCCAGTACTTC. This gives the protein CASSPGLGGAETQYF.

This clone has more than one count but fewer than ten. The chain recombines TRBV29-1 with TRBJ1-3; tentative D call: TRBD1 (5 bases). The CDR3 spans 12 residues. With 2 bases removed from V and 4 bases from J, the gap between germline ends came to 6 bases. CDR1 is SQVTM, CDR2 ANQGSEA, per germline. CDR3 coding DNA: TGCAGCGTTGAAACAGGCGGAAACACCATATATTTT. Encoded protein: CSVETGGNTIYF.

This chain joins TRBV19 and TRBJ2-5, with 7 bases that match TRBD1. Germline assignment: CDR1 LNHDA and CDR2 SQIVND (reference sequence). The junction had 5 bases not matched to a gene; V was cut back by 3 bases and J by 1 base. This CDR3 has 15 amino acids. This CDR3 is CASSMKGQIQETQYF. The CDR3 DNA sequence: TGTGCCAGTAGTATGAAGGGACAGATCCAAGAGACCCAGTACTTC.

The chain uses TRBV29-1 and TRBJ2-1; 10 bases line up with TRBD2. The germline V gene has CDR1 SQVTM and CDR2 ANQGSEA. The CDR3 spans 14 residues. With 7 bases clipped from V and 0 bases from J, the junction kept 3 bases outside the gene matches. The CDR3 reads CSGLAGASYNEQFF. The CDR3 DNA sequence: TGCAGCGGGCTAGCGGGGGCCTCCTACAATGAGCAGTTCTTC.

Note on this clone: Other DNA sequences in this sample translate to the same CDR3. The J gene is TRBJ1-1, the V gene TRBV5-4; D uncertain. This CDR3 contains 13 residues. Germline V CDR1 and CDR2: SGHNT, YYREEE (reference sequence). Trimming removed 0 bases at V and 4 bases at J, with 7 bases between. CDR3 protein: CASSLGWGTEAFF. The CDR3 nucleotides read TGTGCCAGCAGCTTGGGGTGGGGCACTGAAGCTTTCTTT.

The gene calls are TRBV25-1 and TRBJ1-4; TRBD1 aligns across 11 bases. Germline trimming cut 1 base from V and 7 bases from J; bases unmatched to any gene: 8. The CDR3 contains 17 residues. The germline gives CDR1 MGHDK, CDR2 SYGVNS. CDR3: CASSELGLGTGGEKLFF. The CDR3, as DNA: TGTGCCAGCAGTGAATTGGGGTTGGGGACAGGGGGTGAAAAACTGTTTTTT.

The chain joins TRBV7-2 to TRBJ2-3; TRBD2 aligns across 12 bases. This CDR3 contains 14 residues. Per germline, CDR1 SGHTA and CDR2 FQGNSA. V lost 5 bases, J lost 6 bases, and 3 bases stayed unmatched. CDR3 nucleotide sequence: TGTGCCAGCAGCCCAGGGACTAGCGGGGATACGCAGTATTTT. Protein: CASSPGTSGDTQYF.

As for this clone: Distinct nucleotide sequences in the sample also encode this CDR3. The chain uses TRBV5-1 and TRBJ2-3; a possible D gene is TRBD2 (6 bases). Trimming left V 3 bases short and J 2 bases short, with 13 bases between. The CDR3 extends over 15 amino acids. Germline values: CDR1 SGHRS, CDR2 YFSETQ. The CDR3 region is CASSSGSGYTDTQYF. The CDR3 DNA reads TGCGCCAGCAGCTCGGGTAGCGGATACACAGATACGCAGTATTTT.

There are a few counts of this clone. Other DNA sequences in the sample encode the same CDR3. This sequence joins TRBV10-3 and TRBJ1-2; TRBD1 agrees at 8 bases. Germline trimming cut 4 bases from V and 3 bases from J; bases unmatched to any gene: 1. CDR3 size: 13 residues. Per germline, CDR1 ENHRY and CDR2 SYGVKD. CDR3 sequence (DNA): TGTGCCATCAGTGGACAGGGGTACTATGGCTACACCTTC. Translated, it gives CAISGQGYYGYTF.

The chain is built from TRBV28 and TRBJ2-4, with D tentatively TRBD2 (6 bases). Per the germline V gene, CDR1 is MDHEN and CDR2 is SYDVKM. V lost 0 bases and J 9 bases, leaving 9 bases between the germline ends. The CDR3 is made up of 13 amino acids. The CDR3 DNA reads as TGTGCCAGCAGTTTATGGGGGGGAGGCATTCAGTACTTC. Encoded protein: CASSLWGGGIQYF. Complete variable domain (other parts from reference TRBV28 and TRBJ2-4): DVKVTQSSRYLVKRTGEKVFLECVQDMDHENMFWYRQDPGLGLRLIYFSYDVKMKEKGDIPEGYSVSREKKERFSLILESASTNQTSMYLCASSLWGGGIQYFGAGTRLSVL.

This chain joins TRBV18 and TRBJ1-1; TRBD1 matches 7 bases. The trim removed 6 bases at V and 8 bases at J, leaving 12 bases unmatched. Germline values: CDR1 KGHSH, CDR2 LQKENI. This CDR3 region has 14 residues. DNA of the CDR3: TGTGCCAGCTCCGCAGCCCAGGGGGGTTCCGAAGCTTTCTTT. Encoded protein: CASSAAQGGSEAFF.

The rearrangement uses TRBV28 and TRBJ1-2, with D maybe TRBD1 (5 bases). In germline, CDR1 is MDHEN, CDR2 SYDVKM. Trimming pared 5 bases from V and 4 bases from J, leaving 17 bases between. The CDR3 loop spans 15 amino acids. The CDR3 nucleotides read TGTGCCAGCAGTACCACGCGACAGCCTAGCTATGGCTACACCTTC. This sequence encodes CASSTTRQPSYGYTF.

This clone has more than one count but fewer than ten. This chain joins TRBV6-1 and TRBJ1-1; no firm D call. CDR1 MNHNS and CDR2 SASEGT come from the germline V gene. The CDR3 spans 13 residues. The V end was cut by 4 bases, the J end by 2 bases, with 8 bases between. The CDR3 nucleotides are TGTGCCAGCAGTGTGGAGGGCAACACTGAAGCTTTCTTT. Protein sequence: CASSVEGNTEAFF.